This T cell receptor beta chain was retrieved from a study of blood T cell repertoires in COVID-19. Whole-study context: Spain, Italy and the United States supplied samples that represented acute and convalescent COVID-19.

This table comes from immunoSEQ multiplex PCR, and its TCRdb copy is limited to in-frame clones, with some not included. The sample records about 180,000 clones, 75% to 85% being singletons. The CDR3 runs 15 residues. Germline CDR1 is SGHRS and CDR2 is YFSETQ. The V segment lost 0 bases and the J segment 4 bases; nucleotides outside the gene matches: 6. This receptor was obtained from a man aged 50 or older who had recovered from COVID-19. The chain is built from TRBV5-1 and TRBJ2-5; 7 bases are a match to TRBD1. Material for sequencing was PBMCs or T cells enriched from blood (not recorded which). This CDR3 reads CASSLAPTGVETQYF. Written as DNA, the CDR3 is TGCGCCAGCAGCTTGGCCCCAACAGGGGTAGAGACCCAGTACTTC.